The 32 T cell receptor beta chains given below trace back to one sample, sequenced in a study of blood T cells in healthy people across ages. Sample-barcoded 5' priming and a J-beta primer mix drove a second PCR of roughly 6 to 12 cycles. In TCRdb, the 5' RACE reads were re-called with MiXCR into one record per CDR3 protein. The data contain some 550,000 distinct CDR3 sequences, 40% to 50% of them singletons. Sequencing input: blood. Receptor source: an elderly man in good health.

CDR3 DNA sequence: TGTGCCAGCAGCCCTACAGGGCTACAGGAGACCCAGTACTTC. It translates to CASSPTGLQETQYF. This chain joins TRBV7-2 and TRBJ2-5; D might be TRBD1 (6 bases). V lost 5 bases to trimming and J lost 5 bases, with 15 bases between them. CDR1 is SGHTA and CDR2 is FQGNSA in the germline V gene. The CDR3 totals 14 residues.

The V call is TRBV5-1, the J call TRBJ2-3; D might be TRBD1 or TRBD2, each matching 7 bases. Deletions cut 0 bases from V and 5 bases from J, with 19 bases between. CDR1 SGHRS and CDR2 YFSETQ come from the germline V gene. There are 17 residues in the CDR3. CDR3 coding DNA: TGCGCCAGCAGCTTGGGCGTCAGGGGGGGGTATGGAGATACGCAGTATTTT. The encoded protein is CASSLGVRGGYGDTQYF. Complete variable domain (other parts from reference TRBV5-1 and TRBJ2-3): KAGVTQTPRYLIKTRGQQVTLSCSPISGHRSVSWYQQTPGQGLQFLFEYFSETQRNKGNFPGRFSGRQFSNSRSEMNVSTLELGDSALYLCASSLGVRGGYGDTQYFGPGTRLTVL.

Only a few counts were recorded for this clonotype. V gene TRBV20-1 combines with J gene TRBJ2-3; 11 bases line up with TRBD2. The length of the CDR3 is 16 residues. Per the germline V gene, CDR1 is DFQATT and CDR2 is SNEGSKA (reference sequence). V shed 5 bases and J 5 bases; nucleotides not matched to a gene: 12. The CDR3 DNA follows: TGCAGTGCTGGCTCGTCCCTAGCGGGGGGCCGAGATACGCAGTATTTT. Translation gives CSAGSSLAGGRDTQYF.

CDR3 bases: TGTGCCAGCAGCTGGAGGACAGGGGGCTACAATGAGCAGTTCTTC. Translated, it gives CASSWRTGGYNEQFF. The chain carries TRBV7-2 and TRBJ2-1; 10 nucleotides match TRBD1. The CDR3 covers 15 residues. In germline, CDR1 is SGHTA, CDR2 FQGNSA. With 4 bases clipped from V and 3 bases from J, the junction kept 3 bases outside the gene matches.

This clonotype was counted only a few times. The V gene is TRBV7-3, the J gene TRBJ1-1; D gene ambiguous. This CDR3 region has 13 residues. Trimming took off 1 base at V and 1 base at J, with 4 bases between the two ends. Germline V gene lookup returns CDR1 SGHTA and CDR2 FQGTGA. CDR3 nucleotide sequence: TGTGCCAGCAGCTTAATGGGGAACACTGAAGCTTTCTTT. Translated, it gives CASSLMGNTEAFF.

V is TRBV15 and J is TRBJ1-2; D ambiguous. Germline V gene data show CDR1 as LNHNV and CDR2 as YYDKDF (reference sequence). This CDR3 spans 14 amino acids. Trimming cost V 2 bases and J 2 bases, with 9 bases left between them. The CDR3 is CATSRKGLNYGYTF. The CDR3 DNA reads TGTGCCACCAGCAGAAAGGGCCTGAACTATGGCTACACCTTC.

This clonotype was seen just once. Just one base apart from a much larger clone, this may be a read error. This chain connects TRBV7-9 to TRBJ2-1, with 8 bases identical to TRBD1. Germline CDR1 reads SEHNR; CDR2 reads FQNEAQ (reference sequence). CDR3 length: 13 amino acids. J lost 8 bases, V lost 8 bases, and 8 bases had no gene match. CDR3 protein: CASGRTGSHEQFF. Written as DNA, the CDR3 is TGTGCCAGCGGCAGGACAGGGTCTCATGAGCAGTTCTTC.

DNA for the CDR3: TGTGCCAGCAGCCCCGCGGACAGGAGTTCCCCGGTTAACAATGAGCAGTTCTTC. Protein: CASSPADRSSPVNNEQFF. This chain joins TRBV21-1 and TRBJ2-1; the tabulated D call, TRBD1, remains unverified against the DNA. TRBV21-1 represents a pseudogene. CDR3 length: 18 residues.

The chain joins TRBV6-2 or TRBV6-3 to TRBJ2-7, with D perhaps assigned TRBD1 or TRBD2 (5 bases each). CDR3 length: 14 residues. V was clipped by 2 bases and J by 3 bases, with 11 bases between them. Germline CDR1 MNHEY, CDR2 SVGEGT. As DNA, the CDR3 is TGTGCCAGCAGTTACCCCGGGGACCACTACGAGCAGTACTTC. Translated: CASSYPGDHYEQYF.

This clonotype occurred a few times. The chain joins TRBV30 to TRBJ2-1, with 10 nucleotides matching TRBD2. The CDR3 contains 14 residues. Germline loops: CDR1 GTSNPN, CDR2 SVGIG (reference sequence). The V and J ends lost 3 bases and 8 bases, in that order; junction bases with no gene match: 7. The CDR3 bases are TGTGCCTGGAGAGAAGCGGGGGGGCGGGATGAGCAGTTCTTC. Protein: CAWREAGGRDEQFF.

This clonotype was observed a few times. The CDR3 is CASSQSTGGRYEQYF. The CDR3 nucleotides are TGTGCCAGCAGCCAATCTACAGGGGGGAGGTACGAGCAGTACTTC. The J gene is TRBJ2-4, the V gene TRBV3-1; 8 bases match TRBD1. The DNA matches TRBJ2-7 better at its end, which makes the J call doubtful. CDR1 is LGHDT, CDR2 YNNKEL, per germline (reference sequence). CDR3 length equals 15 residues.

The CDR3 nucleotides read TGTGCCAGCAGCGTTCTAGCGGGAGGTAGGACAGATACGCAGTATTTT. Residues: CASSVLAGGRTDTQYF. This rearrangement joins TRBV9 to TRBJ2-3; 11 bases align to TRBD2. In germline, CDR1 is SGDLS, CDR2 YYNGEE. With 2 bases clipped from V and 3 bases from J, the junction kept 5 bases outside the gene matches. The CDR3 runs 16 residues.

This clonotype was found a few times. CDR3 in amino acids: CASSLGVSGPSYEQYF. The DNA of the CDR3 is TGTGCCAGCAGCTTGGGGGTGAGCGGGCCTTCCTACGAGCAGTACTTC. V gene TRBV7-9 combines with J gene TRBJ2-7; D possibly corresponds to TRBD2 (6 bases). Germline values: CDR1 SEHNR, CDR2 FQNEAQ (reference sequence). The V gene lost 3 bases and the J gene lost 1 base, with 16 bases spanning the gap. The CDR3 totals 16 residues.

The rearrangement links TRBV24-1 to TRBJ2-3; D assignment may be TRBD1 or TRBD2 (6 bases each). Deletions cut 3 bases from V and 6 bases from J, with 15 bases between. This CDR3 region has 15 residues. Germline lookup yields CDR1 KGHDR and CDR2 SFDVKD. For the CDR3, the DNA is TGTGCCACCAGTGATCGCCCTGGGGGGCTGGATACGCAGTATTTT. Protein sequence: CATSDRPGGLDTQYF.

The rearrangement uses TRBV4-1 and TRBJ2-3; D is unresolved. CDR1 and CDR2 (germline): MGHRA, YSYEKL. The CDR3 is 15 amino acids. Trimming cost V 2 bases and J 0 bases, with 9 bases left between them. CDR3 protein: CASSQLRRSTDTQYF. Here the CDR3 DNA reads TGCGCCAGCAGCCAACTCAGGCGGAGCACAGATACGCAGTATTTT.

The J gene is TRBJ1-6, the V gene TRBV20-1; D not certain. CDR1 and CDR2 from the germline V gene are DFQATT and SNEGSKA (reference sequence). The CDR3 covers 14 residues. The germline V and J ends were trimmed by 5 bases and 7 bases, with 15 bases remaining between them. CDR3 loop: CSARRTNMNSPLHF. CDR3 bases: TGCAGTGCTCGTCGAACCAACATGAATTCACCCCTCCACTTT.

J is TRBJ2-5 and V is TRBV4-1, with TRBD2 matching 9 bases. V trimming: 4 bases; J trimming: 2 bases; junction bases outside the gene matches: 8. Per the germline V gene, CDR1 is MGHRA and CDR2 is YSYEKL. This CDR3 is 16 amino acids long. The CDR3 DNA reads as TGCGCCAGCAGCCTTCTAGCGGGGCTCGTGCAAGAGACCCAGTACTTC. It codes for CASSLLAGLVQETQYF.

In this sample, this clonotype turned up a few times. V and J are TRBV7-2 and TRBJ1-4, with a tentative D call TRBD1 (6 bases). V was shortened by 8 bases and J by 5 bases, with 15 bases between the two germline ends. The length of the CDR3 is 14 residues. Germline CDR1 SGHTA, CDR2 FQGNSA. The CDR3 sequence is CASGTHALNEKLFF. The CDR3 DNA follows: TGTGCCAGCGGGACACACGCTCTCAATGAAAAACTGTTTTTT. Filled out from reference TRBV7-2 and TRBJ1-4, the complete variable domain reads GAGVSQSPSNKVTEKGKDVELRCDPISGHTALYWYRQSLGQGLEFLIYFQGNSAPDKSGLPSDRFSAERTGGSVSTLTIQRTQQEDSAVYLCASGTHALNEKLFFGSGTQLSVL.

In DNA, the CDR3 is TGTGCCAGCAGTGCTCCCGGGACAGGGCGTTACGAGCAGTACTTC. Its protein product is CASSAPGTGRYEQYF. The chain recombines TRBV6-2 or TRBV6-3 with TRBJ2-7, with 9 nucleotides matching TRBD1. Trimming at V came to 5 bases and at J to 4 bases, leaving 9 bases not matched to a gene. The germline V gene has CDR1 MNHEY and CDR2 SVGEGT. The CDR3 contains 15 residues.

This clonotype was recorded many times. The V and J genes are TRBV29-1 and TRBJ2-7; perhaps D is TRBD1 or TRBD2 (5 bases each). The CDR3 extends over 16 amino acids. The germline V gene has CDR1 SQVTM and CDR2 ANQGSEA. Trimming removed 4 bases from V and 0 bases from J, with 19 bases in between. The CDR3 region is CSVANPTGRSSYEQYF. CDR3 DNA: TGCAGCGTTGCTAATCCGACGGGACGGAGCTCCTACGAGCAGTACTTC.

Notes on this clonotype: A much larger clone differs by one base, so this may be a read error. The chain has TRBV6-5 and TRBJ2-5; D not resolved. Per germline, CDR1 MNHEY and CDR2 SVGAGI. Trimming took off 6 bases at V and 1 base at J, with 9 bases between the two ends. CDR3 size: 13 residues. The chain's CDR3 is CASRSGIQETQYF. The CDR3 DNA follows: TGTGCCAGCAGGTCAGGTATCCAAGAGACCCAGTACTTC.

V usage is TRBV20-1 and J usage is TRBJ2-3; 8 bases are a match to TRBD2. The junction had 2 bases not matched to a gene; V was cut back by 3 bases and J by 0 bases. The CDR3 length is 14 residues. The V gene's germline CDR1 is DFQATT and CDR2 SNEGSKA (reference sequence). CDR3 sequence (DNA): TGCAGTGCTAGCGGGAGGGGGAGCACAGATACGCAGTATTTT. Encoded protein: CSASGRGSTDTQYF.

This clonotype occurred once. The rearrangement joins TRBV9 to TRBJ2-7; possibly TRBD2 for D (6 bases). Germline CDR1 and CDR2: SGDLS and YYNGEE. Trimming took off 3 bases at V and 2 bases at J, with 9 bases between the two ends. The CDR3 runs to 13 residues. The DNA for the CDR3 is TGTGCCAGCAGCGGCGGGATGGCCTACGAGCAGTACTTC. Its translation is CASSGGMAYEQYF.

The V call is TRBV20-1, the J call TRBJ2-1; 7 positions agree with TRBD2. J was trimmed by 10 bases and V by 3 bases; bases with no gene match: 6. Germline CDR1 and CDR2: DFQATT and SNEGSKA (reference sequence). The CDR3 is made up of 12 amino acids. DNA of the CDR3: TGCAGTGCTAGCACTAGCGAAAAAGAGCAGTTCTTC. As protein: CSASTSEKEQFF.

To note about this clonotype: One end of the junction varies from germline; a read error may be responsible. This chain uses TRBV6-6 with TRBJ1-2; D perhaps matches TRBD1 (5 bases). This CDR3 comprises 14 residues. From germline, CDR1 is MNHNY and CDR2 SVGAGI (reference sequence). The CDR3 here is CASSYRGSGYGYTF. DNA for the CDR3: TGTGCAAGCAGTTATAGGGGCTCAGGCTATGGCTACACCTTC.

V gene TRBV20-1 combines with J gene TRBJ2-3; D might be TRBD2 (5 bases). This CDR3 comprises 16 residues. Germline values: CDR1 DFQATT, CDR2 SNEGSKA (reference sequence). The V end was cut by 5 bases, the J end by 1 base, with 19 bases between. The CDR3 DNA follows: TGCAGTGCTCCTGCTGGGGTGGGAGCAGGCACAGATACGCAGTATTTT. Translated, it gives CSAPAGVGAGTDTQYF.

The chain joins TRBV2 to TRBJ2-7; maybe TRBD1 (6 bases). The V gene lost 4 bases and the J gene lost 6 bases, with 22 bases spanning the gap. Germline V gene lookup returns CDR1 SNHLY and CDR2 FYNNEI. The CDR3 has 16 residues. CDR3 coding DNA: TGTGCCAGCAGTGGGGGTGGGGGCCAGGTGAGACGCGAGCAGTACTTC. This encodes CASSGGGGQVRREQYF.

This clonotype turned up a few times. The rearrangement joins TRBV7-9 to TRBJ1-2; 9 nucleotides align to TRBD1. Germline V gene lookup returns CDR1 SEHNR and CDR2 FQNEAQ (reference sequence). V lost 5 bases to trimming and J lost 3 bases; unmatched junction nucleotides: 7. This CDR3 region has 15 residues. CDR3: CASSIGTGYDYGYTF. In DNA form, the CDR3 reads TGTGCCAGCAGCATCGGGACAGGGTACGACTATGGCTACACCTTC.

This clonotype turned up a few times. This chain joins TRBV4-1 and TRBJ2-1; 15 bases are shared with TRBD2. Trimming cost V 0 bases and J 0 bases; bases outside gene matches: 6. The CDR3 spans 20 residues. Germline V gene lookup returns CDR1 MGHRA and CDR2 YSYEKL. The CDR3 DNA sequence: TGCGCCAGCAGCCAAGAAGGGACTAGCGGGAGGCCCAGCTCCTACAATGAGCAGTTCTTC. Amino acid sequence: CASSQEGTSGRPSSYNEQFF.

The V gene is TRBV27, the J gene TRBJ2-4, with 8 bases aligning to TRBD2. The DNA end favors TRBJ2-7, so the J call may be wrong. The CDR3 spans 13 residues. From germline, CDR1 is MNHEY and CDR2 SMNVEV (reference sequence). The CDR3 reads CASRSSGRHEQYF. CDR3 sequence (DNA): TGTGCCAGCAGGTCGAGCGGGAGACACGAGCAGTACTTC.

This clonotype was recorded a few times. The chain uses TRBV27 and TRBJ2-1; D may correspond to TRBD1 or TRBD2 (6 bases each). In germline, CDR1 is MNHEY, CDR2 SMNVEV (reference sequence). The CDR3 spans 12 residues. The V and J ends lost 6 bases and 15 bases respectively, with 18 bases between them. The CDR3 reads CASSNGGSAGFF. Here the CDR3 DNA reads TGTGCCAGCAGCAACGGGGGCTCGGCTGGGTTCTTC.

J is TRBJ2-1 and V is TRBV30; D call uncertain. Trimming removed 3 bases from V and 0 bases from J, with 6 bases in between. This CDR3 is built from 13 residues. CDR1 is GTSNPN, CDR2 SVGIG, per germline (reference sequence). CDR3 loop: CAWRANSYNEQFF. The CDR3 region has the DNA TGTGCCTGGAGAGCGAACTCCTACAATGAGCAGTTCTTC. Filled out from reference TRBV30 and TRBJ2-1, the complete variable domain reads SQTIHQWPATLVQPVGSPLSLECTVEGTSNPNLYWYRQAAGRGLQLLFYSVGIGQISSEVPQNLSASRPQDRQFILSSKKLLLSDSGFYLCAWRANSYNEQFFGPGTRLTVL.